A single sample gave rise to the 19 T cell receptor beta chains below, sequenced in a study of a mutant IDH1 vaccine in newly diagnosed glioma. The table came from immunoSEQ multiplex PCR; TCRdb's copy has only in-frame clones and leaves some out. The table lists about 28,000 clones, roughly nine tenths of them singletons. Regarding time point: week 5, during vaccination. Vaccination comprised doses that each held 300 ug of mutant IDH1 20-mer peptide, plus topical imiquimod. Their recognized antigens are unknown. Sample: PBMCs, taken from a glioma patient whose treatment included an IDH1 peptide vaccine. Receptor source: a man aged 18 to 30 with glioma.

The V call is TRBV29-1, the J call TRBJ2-7; TRBD2 aligns across 10 bases. J gave up 4 bases and V 4 bases, and 7 bases lay outside the gene matches. Per germline, CDR1 SQVTM and CDR2 ANQGSEA. The CDR3 runs to 14 residues. The CDR3 loop is CSVVTAGGPYEQYF. The CDR3 DNA sequence: TGCAGCGTTGTTACAGCGGGAGGGCCATACGAGCAGTACTTC.

The V gene is TRBV7-2, the J gene TRBJ1-4; D remains ambiguous. Looked up from germline, CDR1 is SGHTA and CDR2 is FQGNSA. The CDR3 is 15 amino acids. The ends were cut back, 5 bases at V and 0 bases at J, with 10 bases in the middle. The CDR3, as DNA: TGTGCCAGCAGCCAAGGCGCCCCAACTAATGAAAAACTGTTTTTT. It encodes CASSQGAPTNEKLFF. The full variable domain, rest sourced from reference TRBV7-2 and TRBJ1-4, is GAGVSQSPSNKVTEKGKDVELRCDPISGHTALYWYRQSLGQGLEFLIYFQGNSAPDKSGLPSDRFSAERTGGSVSTLTIQRTQQEDSAVYLCASSQGAPTNEKLFFGSGTQLSVL.

A remark on this clone: One junction end does not reproduce the germline sequence, and a read error may be involved. The chain employs TRBV7-2 and TRBJ1-1; D call uncertain. The CDR3 is 12 amino acids. Germline V lookup: CDR1 SGHTA, CDR2 FQGNSA. CDR3 protein: CASGLGVSEAFF. Here the CDR3 DNA reads TGTGCCAGCGGCTTAGGAGTTTCTGAAGCTTTCTTT.

A single count supports this clone. CDR3 DNA sequence: TGCGCCAGCAGCCAAGAGGCTACCTACTCCTACGAGCAGTACTTC. Its protein product is CASSQEATYSYEQYF. This rearrangement joins TRBV4-3 to TRBJ2-7, with unresolved D. Per the germline V gene, CDR1 is LGHNA and CDR2 is YSLEER. The V gene lost 0 bases and the J gene lost 0 bases, with 9 bases spanning the gap. This CDR3 spans 15 amino acids.

The chain recombines TRBV5-4 with TRBJ2-1; TRBD1 agrees at 8 bases. The CDR3 contains 14 residues. J was trimmed by 8 bases and V by 3 bases; bases with no gene match: 7. The V gene's germline CDR1 is SGHNT and CDR2 YYREEE (reference sequence). The CDR3 protein is CASSWGQEVDEQFF. CDR3 sequence (DNA): TGTGCCAGCAGCTGGGGACAGGAGGTCGATGAGCAGTTCTTC.

This chain uses TRBV25-1 with TRBJ1-2; D is possibly TRBD1 (5 bases). The CDR3 is made up of 14 amino acids. Per germline, CDR1 MGHDK and CDR2 SYGVNS. The V and J ends lost 6 bases and 2 bases respectively, with 13 bases between them. CDR3 sequence: CASRPIGANYGYTF. CDR3 coding DNA: TGTGCCAGCAGGCCGATAGGGGCAAACTATGGCTACACCTTC.

V and J are TRBV5-1 and TRBJ1-1, with D possibly matching TRBD1 (5 bases). CDR3 length equals 15 residues. Germline V gives CDR1 SGHRS, CDR2 YFSETQ. With 0 bases removed from V and 3 bases from J, the gap between germline ends came to 12 bases. In DNA, the CDR3 is TGCGCCAGCAGCTTGGAATGGGGCGGGTACACTGAAGCTTTCTTT. This translates into CASSLEWGGYTEAFF. Full variable domain (missing parts from reference TRBV5-1 and TRBJ1-1): KAGVTQTPRYLIKTRGQQVTLSCSPISGHRSVSWYQQTPGQGLQFLFEYFSETQRNKGNFPGRFSGRQFSNSRSEMNVSTLELGDSALYLCASSLEWGGYTEAFFGQGTRLTVV.

This clone turned up a few times. This sequence joins TRBV10-3 and TRBJ1-5; 11 positions match TRBD1. Germline CDR1 ENHRY, CDR2 SYGVKD. The CDR3 consists of 16 residues. J was trimmed by 0 bases and V by 10 bases; bases with no gene match: 8. This CDR3 reads CASAGGTGGSNQPQHF. DNA of the CDR3: TGTGCCAGTGCCGGAGGGACAGGGGGTAGCAATCAGCCCCAGCATTTT.

This clone was observed a single time. J is TRBJ2-3 and V is TRBV29-1; TRBD2 agrees at 8 bases. CDR1 SQVTM and CDR2 ANQGSEA come from the germline V gene. Trimming took 6 bases from V and 5 from J; bases not matched to a gene: 10. The CDR3 contains 14 residues. CDR3: CSVCQGLVQDTQYF. The CDR3 nucleotides read TGCAGCGTGTGCCAGGGACTAGTTCAAGATACGCAGTATTTT.

This chain joins TRBV5-4 and TRBJ2-7; D tentatively fits TRBD1 or TRBD2 (5 bases each). CDR3 length: 14 amino acids. Trimming shortened V by 0 bases and J by 2 bases, and 9 bases separated the two germline ends. Germline V gene lookup returns CDR1 SGHNT and CDR2 YYREEE (reference sequence). This CDR3 is CASSLGGVPYEQYF. Here the CDR3 DNA reads TGTGCCAGCAGCTTGGGAGGGGTCCCCTACGAGCAGTACTTC.

The J gene is TRBJ1-5, the V gene TRBV9, with D tentatively TRBD1 (5 bases). The V gene's germline CDR1 is SGDLS and CDR2 YYNGEE. The ends were cut back, 4 bases at V and 3 bases at J, with 14 bases in the middle. The CDR3 is 15 residues long. CDR3 loop: CASSLVPGPNQPQHF. The CDR3 nucleotides read TGTGCCAGCAGCTTGGTCCCGGGGCCCAATCAGCCCCAGCATTTT.

The CDR3 here is CASSLGRTLSPLHF. CDR3 DNA: TGTGCCAGCAGCTTAGGACGGACGCTGTCACCCCTCCACTTT. The chain combines TRBV11-2 with TRBJ1-6; D not resolved. The CDR3 runs to 14 residues. Trimming shortened V by 1 base and J by 10 bases, and 11 bases separated the two germline ends. Germline V gives CDR1 SGHAT, CDR2 FQNNGV.

This sequence joins TRBV15 and TRBJ1-4; D call uncertain. The V end was cut by 5 bases, the J end by 0 bases, with 13 bases between. The CDR3 runs 16 residues. Germline V gives CDR1 LNHNV, CDR2 YYDKDF (reference sequence). The chain's CDR3 is CATSAELLATNEKLFF. CDR3 coding DNA: TGTGCCACCAGCGCAGAGCTTTTGGCAACTAATGAAAAACTGTTTTTT.

V is TRBV2 and J is TRBJ1-1; 7 nucleotides agree with TRBD1. The germline CDR1 and CDR2 sequences are SNHLY and FYNNEI. The CDR3 is made up of 15 amino acids. Trimming at V came to 1 base and at J to 0 bases, leaving 2 bases not matched to a gene. CDR3 bases: TGTGCCAGCAGTGAAGAACAGGGGATGAACACTGAAGCTTTCTTT. It encodes CASSEEQGMNTEAFF.

This clone was seen just once. CDR3 sequence (DNA): TGTGCCAGCAGCCAGGGCCTGAGGAGTGAAAAACTGTTTTTT. Translated, it gives CASSQGLRSEKLFF. This sequence joins TRBV6-5 and TRBJ1-4, with a weak D call TRBD1 (5 bases). The CDR3 has 14 residues. V shed 6 bases and J shed 7 bases, with 15 bases lying between them. Germline V gene lookup returns CDR1 MNHEY and CDR2 SVGAGI.

V gene TRBV7-2 combines with J gene TRBJ1-4; D uncertain. This CDR3 has 14 residues. Trimming removed 4 bases from V and 8 bases from J, with 14 bases in between. The germline V gene has CDR1 SGHTA and CDR2 FQGNSA. CDR3 protein: CASSSSGSGEKLFF. CDR3 in DNA: TGTGCCAGCAGCTCCAGTGGGTCGGGGGAAAAACTGTTTTTT.

This chain links TRBV5-1 with TRBJ2-1; D might be TRBD1 (6 bases). The germline V gene has CDR1 SGHRS and CDR2 YFSETQ. The V end lost 4 bases, the J end lost 4 bases, and 12 bases lay between the germline ends. The CDR3 has 14 residues. This CDR3 reads CASSEGQLYNEQFF. The DNA for the CDR3 is TGCGCCAGCAGCGAGGGACAACTTTACAATGAGCAGTTCTTC. Looking up the rest from reference TRBV5-1 and TRBJ2-1 gives the full variable domain: KAGVTQTPRYLIKTRGQQVTLSCSPISGHRSVSWYQQTPGQGLQFLFEYFSETQRNKGNFPGRFSGRQFSNSRSEMNVSTLELGDSALYLCASSEGQLYNEQFFGPGTRLTVL.

There are a few counts of this clone. V gene TRBV7-6 combines with J gene TRBJ2-1, with D perhaps matching TRBD2 (6 bases). With 1 base removed from V and 5 bases from J, the gap between germline ends came to 18 bases. Germline CDR1 reads SGHVS; CDR2 reads FNYEAQ. This CDR3 contains 17 residues. Written as DNA, the CDR3 is TGTGCCAGCAGCTTAGGGCTCCAATACGGAGGGAACAATGAGCAGTTCTTC. It is translated as CASSLGLQYGGNNEQFF.

The chain has TRBV5-1 and TRBJ2-1; D call uncertain. The CDR3 sequence is 14 residues long. V was pared by 6 bases and J by 0 bases, with 10 bases between. Germline V CDR1 and CDR2: SGHRS, YFSETQ. This chain's CDR3 is CASTSDSSYNEQFF. The DNA of the CDR3 is TGCGCCAGCACTTCCGATAGCTCCTACAATGAGCAGTTCTTC.